This TCR beta chain was sequenced in a study of cytomegalovirus exposure and HLA in healthy donors (dated by TCRdb to about 2017). Background for the entire study: According to an earlier analysis of several hundred of the donors, 150 million to 200 million T cells yielded 95 million to 140 million unique TCR beta sequences and roughly 280 Gb of sequence data. The T cell repertoires of under 700 subjects were profiled by immunosequencing and related to cytomegalovirus serostatus. Typing coverage differed by locus: A, B, C, DRB1 and DQB1 were typed in roughly 629-640 donors, DQA1 in around 500, DPA1 in around 600, and DPB1 in just under 480. Across roughly 420 genotyped donors of the cohort, an average of about 200,000 unique TCR beta nucleotide sequences per donor were sequenced, and around 19% of those sequences were non-productive. To predict cytomegalovirus infection status, the study brought together high-throughput TCR immunosequencing, statistical association of individual TCRs with disease status, and machine learning. The study was designed to test whether signatures of past pathogen exposure could be identified by cataloging public T cell receptors. In a later analysis, previously published TCR beta repertoires from several hundred donors were re-analyzed and high-resolution HLA genotyping was added so that TCR occurrence patterns could be studied. Rather than using new phenotypic data, the later analysis identified candidate immune exposures from TCR beta sequences and from how often those sequences occurred across donors. Both class I and class II loci were covered by HLA typing, at four-digit resolution. Among the roughly 410 genotyped donors, approximately 81% belonged to the genetic ancestry cluster associated with self-reported Caucasian donors. In an earlier analysis of around 540 of the donors, high-throughput TCR beta sequencing was used to judge whether each TCR beta V gene segment behaved as functional or pseudogenic. Five DR-DQ haplotypes were treated as single units for association and clustering because of strong linkage in the cohort. A later genetic analysis took genome-wide SNP genotypes for about 60% of the roughly 670 donors and used that subset as a discovery cohort. Donor age, sex, ethnicity and CMV serostatus were collected together with the repertoire data. An early release that covered 500 to 800 HLA-typed donors contained about 300 gigabases of sequencing data and 75 million to 100 million unique TCR sequences. All discovery cohort repertoires had been generated using a single sequencing platform. Along with the roughly 670-subject first cohort, a separate validation cohort of more than 90 different subjects was used. On the study overall, not on this receptor specifically: Approximately 16 rarely observed V segments, including chromosome 9 orphons, were excluded from the earlier analysis of about 610 of the donors because counts were too low. Compared with the 666-donor mean, donors in an Asian-associated ancestry cluster had fewer N-insertions in productive TCRs, according to a later genetic analysis. Assigning TCR associations to individual alleles was difficult when HLA alleles, especially DR and DQ, strongly co-occurred. V-gene and J-gene trimming of TCR beta chains was associated with a missense DCLRE1C variant in a later genetic analysis, and the association was replicated in an independent cohort. In an earlier analysis of some 550 of the donors, most TCR beta V segments were observed in productive rearrangements about 87% or about 30% of the time, broadly matching IMGT annotations. A later analysis reported that several top co-occurrence clusters appeared linked to parvovirus B19, influenza, CMV and Epstein-Barr virus. In a later analysis, most CMV-associated TCR beta chains were found to appear HLA-restricted, with HLA associations seemingly driven largely by CMV exposure. A group of highly shared sequence variants was considered likely to be a technical artifact of the sequencing pipeline. Sequencing depth was assumed to be roughly uniform across donors in the presence/absence analyses, though that assumption may not hold. A later analysis found that HLA-associated TCR beta chains were more clonally expanded and had lower generation probabilities than equally common non-associated chains. The study gave a list of 150 to 200 TCR beta chains associated with cytomegalovirus. Only TCR beta chains were sequenced in this cohort, and the absence of alpha or paired-chain data limited detectable features. For the cohort, immune exposure information was limited to CMV serostatus. Some IMGT-functional V segments, including TRBV6-2 and TRBV6-3, could not be told apart with the 87-base-pair reads, so those segments were excluded. Linkage disequilibrium might explain the correlated functional status among segregating V segments, but an unknown experimental factor could not be ruled out. A further reported finding was that TCR beta sequences accurately predicted the HLA-A and HLA-B alleles for most subjects in the first cohort. Specific HLA alleles were associated with over 15,000 TCR beta sequences at a false discovery rate of 0.05 in a later analysis. In both the original and validation cohorts, the classifier was reported to diagnose cytomegalovirus status with high specificity and sensitivity. In a later analysis, the rate of TCR association differed among HLA loci, with DRB1 alleles having the most associated TCRs and HLA-C alleles having the fewest. The authors suggested that the approach could potentially be extended to other disease states and immunological phenotypes. Because HLA typing was unavailable for some donors at each locus, only the typed subset was used in association tests. In vitro tests confirmed that a few of the cytomegalovirus-associated TCR beta chains recognize cytomegalovirus antigens. Most TCR sequences were observed very rarely across donors, whereas some public TCRs were present in many individuals.

The cohort comprised some 730 healthy bone marrow donors. Cohort members were all nominally healthy when sampled, although unrecorded immune exposures were likely present. The donor was CMV seropositive and was included in the group of 300 or so seropositive cohort members. Each donor provided a peripheral blood sample, and peripheral blood mononuclear cells were used for TCR beta sequencing. The Qiagen DNeasy Blood Extraction Kit was used to extract genomic DNA from the blood cell samples. A remark on this clone: Its antigen target is currently unknown. Base quality data are lacking; no much larger clone is found one base away.

The library was obtained by the immunoSEQ multiplex PCR assay. For the multiplex PCR, a mixture combining 60 forward primers for TCR Vbeta segments and 13 reverse primers for TCR Jbeta segments was used. A multiplex PCR assay on genomic DNA amplified the CDR3 region of rearranged TCR beta genes. On the Illumina HiSeq System, the amplified TCR beta libraries were sequenced as 87-base-pair reads. The paper's processing steps were these. In a later analysis, tens of millions of unique TCR beta chains were counted across the approximately 640 repertoires, and roughly 11 million of these chains were shared by at least two donors. Raw reads were error-corrected and collapsed into unique sequences by a nearest-neighbor algorithm in which closely related sequences were merged to remove PCR and sequencing errors. Alignment of CDR3 sequences to IMGT reference sequences was used to assign V, D and J gene segments. For a sequence to be retained, a match of at least six nucleotides was required to both a V gene segment and a J gene segment. Rearrangements were classified as productive when the CDR3 lacked stop codons and remained in frame with V and J, and all other rearrangements were classified as non-productive. Following IMGT convention, CDR3 was defined as the stretch from the second conserved V-encoded cysteine to the conserved J-encoded phenylalanine. The earlier analysis of some 540 of the donors excluded any sequence lacking an unambiguous match to a single V gene segment. In an earlier analysis of 450 to 750 of the donors, a V segment was called functional when productive rearrangements were above 56.7%, and segregating when the standard deviation between donors exceeded 5%. A statistical classification framework was built to diagnose cytomegalovirus status from the catalog of TCR beta chain sequences. In a later analysis, TCR nucleotide sequences were compared against IMGT/GENE-DB human TR gene sequences so that V and J genes could be assigned. Using the TCRdist pipeline, a later analysis assigned CDR3 sequences along with most-parsimonious VDJ recombination scenarios. A later analysis defined each TCR beta chain by its CDR3 amino acid sequence plus V-gene family, and excluded reads lacking a unique V-gene family. As a way to deal with suspected cross-contamination and a sequencing artifact, a later analysis dropped 640 or so nucleotide sequences that were highly shared and had low generation probability. In a later analysis, a clonal expansion index for each public chain was calculated from normalized within-repertoire ranks of inferred template counts. In a later analysis, generation probabilities were computed using a VDJ recombination model fitted to out-of-frame rearrangements, and the results were checked against IGoR. In a later analysis, TCR-TCR, TCR-HLA and TCR-CMV co-occurrence was scored with hypergeometric tests, and a repertoire-size bias correction was applied to TCR pairs. A later analysis estimated false discovery rates by permuting HLA or CMV assignments 20 times. In a later analysis, co-occurring TCRs were grouped using DBSCAN, and TCRdist sequence similarity was added for clustering within HLA-allele-positive subsets. Co-occurrence clustering excluded repertoires with fewer than 30,000 or more than 120,000 public chains, plus five with anomalous nucleotide sharing. The clones in this table, taken by TCRdb from immuneACCESS, are in-frame only. Not every clone is retained; where verified, under half of the shortfall comes from an unresolved V gene, and the cause of the rest is unknown. V and J calls and clone size are given by that table; D and trimming were obtained from the DNA. Counted in this sample were around 180,000 clones; roughly 81% of them appeared once. The ten largest make up 4.8% of the sample.

V gives up 2 bases and J gives up 0 bases, and the segment between their germline ends measures 11 bases. The CDR3, from cysteine to phenylalanine, totals 15 residues. CDR3 DNA is the only sequence kept; it has 45 bases, read in frame from the first base. From the germline V gene, CDR1 is SGHRS and CDR2 is YFSETQ. The origin of this receptor is a girl under 18 in good health and CMV-seropositive. Input material: PBMCs. The chain links TRBV5-1 with TRBJ1-2, and the D gene may be TRBD1, 5 bases matching. This receptor carries the CDR3 CASSFQGSANYGYTF. The bases read TGCGCCAGCAGCTTCCAGGGATCGGCTAACTATGGCTACACCTTC.